This T cell receptor (beta chain) is drawn from a study of blood T cells in healthy people across ages. Primers used in a second PCR of roughly 6 to 11 cycles were a sample-barcoded 5' primer and a J-beta primer mix. A template-switch adaptor containing 12 random nucleotides labeled each cDNA molecule. MiXCR, applied by TCRdb to the 5' RACE reads, yields one record per CDR3 protein. The sample has 540,000 or so distinct CDR3 sequences; about 26% are singletons. CDR1 and CDR2 (germline): SGHRS, YFSETQ. The V and J ends lost 0 bases and 3 bases respectively, with 12 bases between them. There are 15 residues in the CDR3. This clonotype was picked up a small number of times.

Sequenced: blood. This receptor was obtained from a woman between 70 and 85 years old in good health. The V gene is TRBV5-1, the J gene TRBJ1-1, with a possible D match to TRBD1 (6 bases). The CDR3 region is CASSLGGAGDTEAFF. CDR3 in DNA: TGCGCCAGCAGCTTGGGGGGGGCAGGGGACACTGAAGCTTTCTTT.